The rows below give T cell receptor beta chains drawn from one sample of a study of blood T cell repertoires in COVID-19. Here immunoSEQ multiplex PCR was the method, and the copy in TCRdb shows in-frame clones only, minus some. The table includes over 150,000 clones, 85% to 90% detected once. Sequenced material: PBMCs or T cells enriched from blood (not recorded which). Every receptor here comes from a man between 35 and 55 years old who had recovered from COVID-19. CDR3s leave out the opening cysteine and the closing phenylalanine or tryptophan.

TRBV9	TRBJ2-2	ASSVVGQGPSGELF
TRBV12-3/TRBV12-4	TRBJ1-5	ASSLAMGQPQH
TRBV12-5	TRBJ1-1	ASGSSRGMSTEAF
TRBV4-2	TRBJ2-7	ASSHSATGVEQY
TRBV28	TRBJ1-4	ASSTQGFNEKLF
TRBV29-1	TRBJ1-4	SVEREEKLF
TRBV4-1	TRBJ2-7	ASSQDKRWIDEQY
TRBV5-1	TRBJ2-3	ASSLSRTDTQY
TRBV28	TRBJ1-6	ASRVVKGVSNSPLH
TRBV7-7	TRBJ2-2	ASSPLGAGMLAGELF
TRBV6-4	TRBJ2-2	ARRPTGTNTGELF
TRBV5-3	TRBJ1-5	ARRPRDSQWPQH
TRBV6-5	TRBJ1-2	ASSQQGARGYT
TRBV4-1	TRBJ2-2	ASRHRTEGLTGELF
TRBV27	TRBJ1-6	ASSLYPRGSPLH
TRBV3-1/TRBV3-2	TRBJ2-5	ASSPPAGLIQETQY
TRBV28	TRBJ1-2	ASSFIRDYGYT
TRBV6-4	TRBJ2-6	ASSDSSGGANVLT
TRBV2	TRBJ1-2	ASKKGGGIYGYT
TRBV6-5	TRBJ2-3	ASNRLGNPTDTQY
TRBV6-6	TRBJ2-3	ASRLAGGRTDTQY
TRBV11-2	TRBJ2-1	ASSSIQGDEQF
TRBV6-5	TRBJ2-7	ASSYLASGYEQY
TRBV6-5	TRBJ2-1	ASSPPGLGHNEQF
TRBV21-1	TRBJ1-2	ASRCTGVPYGYT
TRBV28	TRBJ1-3	ASNTGASGNTIY
TRBV5-1	TRBJ2-3	ASRSGRGFTDTQY
TRBV4-1	TRBJ2-7	ASSPEGRSTYEQY
TRBV7-8	TRBJ1-4	ATTDRGLANEKLF
TRBV3-1/TRBV3-2	TRBJ2-1	ASTSSSGAYNEQF
TRBV28	TRBJ1-2	ASSRDGRRRTSNYGYT
TRBV15	TRBJ1-1	ATSRVTGGDTEAF
TRBV6-5	TRBJ1-1	ASRRTDMNTEAF
TRBV28	TRBJ1-6	ASRDRVNSPLH
TRBV6-2/TRBV6-3	TRBJ1-5	ASSYSTGVEANQPQH
TRBV19	TRBJ1-2	ASTVGQGPFYGYT
TRBV9	TRBJ2-2	ASSVAVGGMNTGELF
TRBV6-5	TRBJ1-1	ATHRGGTEAF
TRBV28	TRBJ2-3	ASSNSGRTDTQY
TRBV15	TRBJ1-2	ATSPRAGVTNYGYT
TRBV19	TRBJ1-1	ASNRGRMNTEAF
TRBV2	TRBJ1-2	ASISEQAYGYT
TRBV6-5	TRBJ1-6	ASSSTPGLNNSPLH
TRBV5-1	TRBJ2-1	ASSLGRGASHEQF
TRBV11-2	TRBJ2-5	ASRSQGTQY
TRBV5-1	TRBJ2-4	ASRPGAKNIQY
TRBV5-4	TRBJ2-1	ASSLPLNPRGVGEQF
TRBV28	TRBJ1-1	ASSLLRLYEAF
TRBV5-1	TRBJ2-3	ASSLVGRGGTDTQY
TRBV18	TRBJ1-4	ASSPAQGKNEKLF
TRBV12-3/TRBV12-4	TRBJ1-5	ASSLNSDQPQH
TRBV28	TRBJ1-4	ASSYGGPLGEKLF
TRBV10-3	TRBJ1-5	AISRGQEPQH